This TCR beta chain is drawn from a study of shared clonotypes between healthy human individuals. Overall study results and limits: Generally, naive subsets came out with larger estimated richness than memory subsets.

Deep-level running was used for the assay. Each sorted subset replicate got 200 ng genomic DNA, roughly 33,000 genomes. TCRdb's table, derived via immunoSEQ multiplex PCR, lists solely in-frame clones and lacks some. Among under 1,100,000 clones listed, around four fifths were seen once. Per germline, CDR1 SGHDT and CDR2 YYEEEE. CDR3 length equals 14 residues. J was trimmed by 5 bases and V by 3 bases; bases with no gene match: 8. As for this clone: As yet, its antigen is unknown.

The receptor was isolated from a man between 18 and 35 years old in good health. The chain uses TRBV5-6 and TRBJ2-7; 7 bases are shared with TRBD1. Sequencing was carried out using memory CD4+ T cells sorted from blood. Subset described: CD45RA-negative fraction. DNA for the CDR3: TGTGCCAGCAGCTACCCGACAGGGAGTAACGAGCAGTACTTC. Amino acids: CASSYPTGSNEQYF. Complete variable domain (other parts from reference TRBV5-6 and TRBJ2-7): DAGVTQSPTHLIKTRGQQVTLRCSPKSGHDTVSWYQQALGQGPQFIFQYYEEEERQRGNFPDRFSGHQFPNYSSELNVNALLLGDSALYLCASSYPTGSNEQYFGPGTRLTVT.